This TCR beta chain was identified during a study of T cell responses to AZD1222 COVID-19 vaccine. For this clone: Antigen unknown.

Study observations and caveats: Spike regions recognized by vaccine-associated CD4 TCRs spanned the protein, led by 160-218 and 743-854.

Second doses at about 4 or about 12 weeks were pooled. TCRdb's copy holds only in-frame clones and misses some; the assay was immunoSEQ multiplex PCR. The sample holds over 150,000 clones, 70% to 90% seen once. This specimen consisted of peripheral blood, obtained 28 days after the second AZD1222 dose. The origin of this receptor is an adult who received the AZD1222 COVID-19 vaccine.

The CDR3 is CASSYRDDSSGNTIYF. The CDR3 nucleotides read TGTGCCAGCAGCTACCGGGACGATTCCTCTGGAAACACCATATATTTT. The V and J genes are TRBV6-5 and TRBJ1-3; a possible D gene is TRBD1 (5 bases). The CDR3 contains 16 residues. Germline CDR1 and CDR2: MNHEY and SVGAGI. V dropped 6 bases and J dropped 0 bases, with 15 bases sitting between them.